This T cell receptor beta chain was documented in a study of early T cells in non-severe SARS-CoV-2 infection. General study results and limits: VDJdb matching favored anti-spike CD8 responses, missing private and CD4 specificities.

Details on this clonotype: The antigen is not known. One end of the junction varies from germline; a read error may be responsible.

Attachment of unique molecular identifiers to individual cDNA molecules was performed. TCRdb passed the 5' RACE reads through MiXCR, listing each CDR3 protein once. The sample consists of 26,000 or so distinct CDR3 sequences, roughly 6% of them appearing once. This CDR3 has 18 residues. Germline lookup yields CDR1 LGHDT and CDR2 YNNKEL (reference sequence). Sequenced: whole blood. This TCR came from an adult who was a healthcare worker with PCR-confirmed SARS-CoV-2 infection or an uninfected control (not recorded which). The J gene is TRBJ2-7, the V gene TRBV3-1; D gene ambiguous. CDR3 region: CASSQTPIQGAYSYEQYF. CDR3 nucleotides: TGTGCCAGCAGCCAAACCCCCATTCAAGGAGCCTACTCCTACGAACAGTACTTC.